Listed here are 6 T cell receptor beta chains from one sample, sequenced in a study of early stage breast cancer tumors. Some clones are missing from TCRdb's copy, which holds only in-frame ones; the method was immunoSEQ multiplex PCR. The table shows 50,000 to 65,000 clones, with around nine tenths occurring only once. Sequenced material: blood. Receptors originate from a person aged 70 to 85 with breast cancer.

The chain couples TRBV5-1 to TRBJ1-1, with TRBD1 matching over 7 bases. The V and J ends lost 4 bases and 1 base, in that order; junction bases with no gene match: 7. The CDR3 has 15 amino acids. The germline V gene has CDR1 SGHRS and CDR2 YFSETQ. This CDR3 is CASSPGDSRNTEAFF. In nucleotides, the CDR3 is TGCGCCAGCAGCCCCGGGGACAGCCGGAACACTGAAGCTTTCTTT.

The chain carries TRBV10-3 and TRBJ1-6; the D is unclear. The germline V and J ends were trimmed by 5 bases and 0 bases, with 11 bases remaining between them. The germline V gene encodes CDR1 ENHRY and CDR2 SYGVKD. The CDR3 is 16 residues long. CDR3 residues: CAISSEASSYNSPLHF. CDR3 coding DNA: TGTGCCATCAGTTCGGAGGCGAGCTCCTATAATTCACCCCTCCACTTT.

The rearrangement links TRBV6-1 to TRBJ2-2; TRBD2 is a possible D gene (6 bases). This CDR3 is 12 amino acids long. Germline lookup yields CDR1 MNHNS and CDR2 SASEGT. Trimming took 7 bases from V and 14 from J, leaving 17 bases between them. CDR3 residues: CASNRAGPVLFF. The DNA for the CDR3 is TGTGCCAGCAATCGGGCGGGGCCGGTACTGTTTTTT.

The rearrangement links TRBV7-9 to TRBJ1-5, with D perhaps TRBD1 (5 bases). Trimming cost V 5 bases and J 0 bases, with 23 bases left between them. Germline CDR1 and CDR2: SEHNR and FQNEAQ (reference sequence). CDR3 length: 19 amino acids. The chain's CDR3 is CASSRDVPAGLLSNQPQHF. The CDR3 DNA follows: TGTGCCAGCAGCAGAGATGTCCCCGCAGGGCTCCTTAGCAATCAGCCCCAGCATTTT. The whole variable domain, remainder taken from reference TRBV7-9 and TRBJ1-5, is DTGVSQNPRHKITKRGQNVTFRCDPISEHNRLYWYRQTLGQGPEFLTYFQNEAQLEKSRLLSDRFSAERPKGSFSTLEIQRTEQGDSAMYLCASSRDVPAGLLSNQPQHFGDGTRLSIL.

CDR3 DNA sequence: TGTGCCAGCAGCTTTGGAGGGTCCGGGCAGCCCCAGCATTTT. It encodes CASSFGGSGQPQHF. The V call is TRBV5-4, the J call TRBJ1-5; D remains ambiguous. CDR1 and CDR2 from the germline V gene are SGHNT and YYREEE (reference sequence). There are 14 residues in the CDR3. V was clipped by 2 bases and J by 7 bases, with 13 bases between them.

The chain links TRBV6-6 to TRBJ2-5; maybe TRBD2 (6 bases). Deletions cut 6 bases from V and 4 bases from J, with 18 bases between. This CDR3 comprises 15 residues. Germline V CDR1 and CDR2: MNHNY, SVGAGI (reference sequence). The CDR3 is CASSLRGGIGETQYF. The CDR3 DNA reads TGTGCCAGCAGCTTACGAGGAGGGATTGGAGAGACCCAGTACTTC.